These T cell receptor beta chains were read from a single sample in a study of T cell responses to AZD1222 COVID-19 vaccine. Data came from immunoSEQ multiplex PCR; TCRdb stores just in-frame clones and leaves some out. The table includes about 130,000 clones, 90% detected once. Specimen: peripheral blood, collected on day 0 of AZD1222 vaccination. The origin of the receptors is an adult in good health. Both conserved end residues are part of each CDR3. Fields, in order: clone size, CDR3 length, J gene, V gene, D gene, CDR3 DNA, CDR3 protein. The D gene is left open where the match is weak. Size is omitted from some rows. Given values are once, few, many or a class for expanded clones.

clone_size: .; cdr3_length: 14; j_call: TRBJ2-7; v_call: TRBV12-5; d_call: .; cdr3_nt: TGTGCTAGTGGTTTGGGGACAAATTTGGGCGAGCAGTACTTC; cdr3_aa: CASGLGTNLGEQYF
clone_size: .; cdr3_length: 14; j_call: TRBJ1-5; v_call: TRBV19; d_call: .; cdr3_nt: TGTGCCAGTGCAACACAGGGCCGCAATCAGCCCCAGCATTTT; cdr3_aa: CASATQGRNQPQHF
clone_size: .; cdr3_length: 15; j_call: TRBJ2-3; v_call: TRBV5-1; d_call: .; cdr3_nt: TGCGCCAGCAGCTTTGGGCTAGCGATCACAGATACGCAGTATTTT; cdr3_aa: CASSFGLAITDTQYF
clone_size: .; cdr3_length: 11; j_call: TRBJ2-5; v_call: TRBV10-2; d_call: .; cdr3_nt: TGCGCCAGCCAAACGGGGGAGACCCAGTACTTC; cdr3_aa: CASQTGETQYF
clone_size: .; cdr3_length: 15; j_call: TRBJ2-7; v_call: TRBV6-5; d_call: .; cdr3_nt: TGTGCCAGCGGATTTACGATAGGGGAGTTGGAGGAGCAGTACTTC; cdr3_aa: CASGFTIGELEEQYF
clone_size: once; cdr3_length: 15; j_call: TRBJ1-5; v_call: TRBV30; d_call: TRBD1; cdr3_nt: TGTGCCTGGACCCGGGGACAGGGCGACTATCAGCCCCAGCATTTT; cdr3_aa: CAWTRGQGDYQPQHF
clone_size: .; cdr3_length: 16; j_call: TRBJ1-3; v_call: TRBV5-1; d_call: .; cdr3_nt: TGCGCCAGCAGCTTCTTCTCAATCTACTCTGGAAACACCATATATTTT; cdr3_aa: CASSFFSIYSGNTIYF
clone_size: .; cdr3_length: 15; j_call: TRBJ1-1; v_call: TRBV9; d_call: .; cdr3_nt: TGTGCCAGCAGCCCAGAGTGGACACCCAACACTGAAGCTTTCTTT; cdr3_aa: CASSPEWTPNTEAFF
clone_size: .; cdr3_length: 14; j_call: TRBJ1-1; v_call: TRBV4-1; d_call: .; cdr3_nt: TGCGCCAGCAGCCAAGAAGTGGGGAGGACTGAAGCTTTCTTT; cdr3_aa: CASSQEVGRTEAFF
clone_size: once; cdr3_length: 11; j_call: TRBJ1-1; v_call: TRBV20-1; d_call: .; cdr3_nt: TGCAGTGCGGGTCCTCTTCTTAGAGCTTTCTTT; cdr3_aa: CSAGPLLRAFF
clone_size: once; cdr3_length: 17; j_call: TRBJ1-2; v_call: TRBV18; d_call: TRBD1; cdr3_nt: TGTGCCAGCTCACCATCGACTGGACAGGGGGCCTTCTATGGCTACACCTTC; cdr3_aa: CASSPSTGQGAFYGYTF
clone_size: .; cdr3_length: 15; j_call: TRBJ1-6; v_call: TRBV7-9; d_call: .; cdr3_nt: TGTGCCAGCAGCTTTAGGGAATTAACCAATTCACCCCTCCACTTT; cdr3_aa: CASSFRELTNSPLHF
clone_size: .; cdr3_length: 19; j_call: TRBJ1-3; v_call: TRBV28; d_call: TRBD1; cdr3_nt: TGTGCCAGCAGTTTATGGTCCGGGACAGCAATCGGGGTCGGAAACACCATATATTTT; cdr3_aa: CASSLWSGTAIGVGNTIYF
clone_size: .; cdr3_length: 12; j_call: TRBJ1-2; v_call: TRBV27; d_call: TRBD1; cdr3_nt: TGTGCCAGCTACAGGGGCGACTATGGCTACACCTTC; cdr3_aa: CASYRGDYGYTF
clone_size: .; cdr3_length: 14; j_call: TRBJ2-4; v_call: TRBV7-8; d_call: .; cdr3_nt: TGTGCCAGCAGCTCAGCAACGCAAAGTCGAATTCAGTACTTC; cdr3_aa: CASSSATQSRIQYF
clone_size: .; cdr3_length: 14; j_call: TRBJ1-1; v_call: TRBV4-3; d_call: .; cdr3_nt: TGCGCCAGCAGCCAAGATATCGCGATACTTGAAGCTTTCTTT; cdr3_aa: CASSQDIAILEAFF
clone_size: .; cdr3_length: 16; j_call: TRBJ1-5; v_call: TRBV28; d_call: TRBD1; cdr3_nt: TGTGCCAGCAGTCTCTGGACAGGGTCGAGCAATCAGCCCCAGCATTTT; cdr3_aa: CASSLWTGSSNQPQHF
clone_size: .; cdr3_length: 15; j_call: TRBJ1-2; v_call: TRBV9; d_call: .; cdr3_nt: TGTGCCAGCAGACCACGTAGCGAGGGCGGCTATGGCTACACCTTC; cdr3_aa: CASRPRSEGGYGYTF
clone_size: .; cdr3_length: 13; j_call: TRBJ2-3; v_call: TRBV12-3/TRBV12-4; d_call: TRBD2; cdr3_nt: TGTGCCAGCGGAGCGGGGGTCGCAGATACGCAGTATTTT; cdr3_aa: CASGAGVADTQYF
clone_size: .; cdr3_length: 15; j_call: TRBJ2-1; v_call: TRBV6-5; d_call: TRBD2; cdr3_nt: TGTGCCAGCTCTAGCGGGGGAAGCTCCTACAATGAGCAGTTCTTC; cdr3_aa: CASSSGGSSYNEQFF
clone_size: .; cdr3_length: 15; j_call: TRBJ2-1; v_call: TRBV6-2/TRBV6-3; d_call: .; cdr3_nt: TGTGCCAGCAGTACACAGCCTGCCTCCTACAATGAGCAGTTCTTC; cdr3_aa: CASSTQPASYNEQFF
clone_size: .; cdr3_length: 15; j_call: TRBJ2-6; v_call: TRBV28; d_call: .; cdr3_nt: TGTGCCAGCAGTCAGGACGGCTCTGGGGCCAACGTCCTGACTTTC; cdr3_aa: CASSQDGSGANVLTF
clone_size: .; cdr3_length: 12; j_call: TRBJ2-1; v_call: TRBV11-2; d_call: .; cdr3_nt: TGTGCCAGCAGCTCCGATAGCGTTGAGCAGTTCTTC; cdr3_aa: CASSSDSVEQFF
clone_size: few; cdr3_length: 16; j_call: TRBJ1-3; v_call: TRBV18; d_call: TRBD1; cdr3_nt: TGTGCCAGCTCACCGAGGGACAGGGGGATCGGAAACACCATATATTTT; cdr3_aa: CASSPRDRGIGNTIYF
clone_size: .; cdr3_length: 19; j_call: TRBJ2-7; v_call: TRBV20-1; d_call: TRBD2; cdr3_nt: TGCAGTGCTAGTCTTATAGGGACAGGCCGCGGACTAGCGGGGGGTGAGCAGTACTTC; cdr3_aa: CSASLIGTGRGLAGGEQYF
clone_size: .; cdr3_length: 14; j_call: TRBJ2-3; v_call: TRBV27; d_call: .; cdr3_nt: TGTGCAGCCTCCACCCCGGCTCGCACAGATACGCAGTATTTT; cdr3_aa: CAASTPARTDTQYF
clone_size: .; cdr3_length: 10; j_call: TRBJ2-7; v_call: TRBV6-2/TRBV6-3; d_call: .; cdr3_nt: TGTGCCAGCGGTTACTACGAGCAGTACTTC; cdr3_aa: CASGYYEQYF
clone_size: .; cdr3_length: 15; j_call: TRBJ1-2; v_call: TRBV5-1; d_call: .; cdr3_nt: TGCGCCAGCAGCTTAAACAGCCTGACTAACTATGGCTACACCTTC; cdr3_aa: CASSLNSLTNYGYTF
clone_size: .; cdr3_length: 13; j_call: TRBJ1-2; v_call: TRBV27; d_call: TRBD1; cdr3_nt: TGTGCCAGCAGTTTAAGACAGGGCTATGGCTACACCTTC; cdr3_aa: CASSLRQGYGYTF
clone_size: .; cdr3_length: 16; j_call: TRBJ1-3; v_call: TRBV5-1; d_call: TRBD1; cdr3_nt: TGCGCCAGCAGCTACCAGATCAGGGGGAAGGAAAACACCATATATTTT; cdr3_aa: CASSYQIRGKENTIYF
clone_size: .; cdr3_length: 17; j_call: TRBJ1-5; v_call: TRBV4-2; d_call: .; cdr3_nt: TGTGCCAGCAGCCAAGATACCTCACGCAGGGGCGACCAGCCCCAGCATTTT; cdr3_aa: CASSQDTSRRGDQPQHF
clone_size: .; cdr3_length: 14; j_call: TRBJ1-5; v_call: TRBV9; d_call: .; cdr3_nt: TGTGCCAGCAGCGTAGTGGCGGGGGGACAGCCCCAGCATTTT; cdr3_aa: CASSVVAGGQPQHF
clone_size: .; cdr3_length: 15; j_call: TRBJ2-7; v_call: TRBV4-2; d_call: TRBD1; cdr3_nt: TGTGCCAGCAGCCAGGAGACAGGGGGGATCTACGAGCAGTACTTC; cdr3_aa: CASSQETGGIYEQYF
clone_size: once; cdr3_length: 13; j_call: TRBJ1-2; v_call: TRBV7-2; d_call: .; cdr3_nt: TGTGCCAGCAGCCCAATGGGGAGCTTCGGCTACACCTTC; cdr3_aa: CASSPMGSFGYTF
clone_size: .; cdr3_length: 15; j_call: TRBJ1-1; v_call: TRBV28; d_call: .; cdr3_nt: TGTGCCAGCAGTACCCCTCGGACACAGAACACTGAAGCTTTCTTT; cdr3_aa: CASSTPRTQNTEAFF
clone_size: .; cdr3_length: 13; j_call: TRBJ2-1; v_call: TRBV9; d_call: .; cdr3_nt: TGTGCCGGCGCTCGTAGGGGGGGTAATGAGCAGTTCTTC; cdr3_aa: CAGARRGGNEQFF
clone_size: .; cdr3_length: 14; j_call: TRBJ1-4; v_call: TRBV5-1; d_call: TRBD1; cdr3_nt: TGCGCCAGCAGCTTGGGACAGGGGTACGAAAAACTGTTTTTT; cdr3_aa: CASSLGQGYEKLFF
clone_size: .; cdr3_length: 14; j_call: TRBJ1-2; v_call: TRBV24-1; d_call: .; cdr3_nt: TGTGCCACCATGCCCGGGCGAGGCTCCTATGGCTACACCTTC; cdr3_aa: CATMPGRGSYGYTF
clone_size: .; cdr3_length: 13; j_call: TRBJ2-3; v_call: TRBV3-1/TRBV3-2; d_call: .; cdr3_nt: TGTGCCAGCAGACCTACTAGCACAGATACGCAGTATTTT; cdr3_aa: CASRPTSTDTQYF
clone_size: .; cdr3_length: 13; j_call: TRBJ1-5; v_call: TRBV5-5; d_call: .; cdr3_nt: TGTGCCAGCAGCTTGGAACTTTCTCAGCCCCAGCATTTT; cdr3_aa: CASSLELSQPQHF
clone_size: .; cdr3_length: 14; j_call: TRBJ2-1; v_call: TRBV18; d_call: .; cdr3_nt: TGTGCCAGCTCACCGTCGATCGACAGAAATGAGCAGTTCTTC; cdr3_aa: CASSPSIDRNEQFF
clone_size: .; cdr3_length: 12; j_call: TRBJ1-1; v_call: TRBV28; d_call: .; cdr3_nt: TGTGCCAGCAGTTCATCCCCCACTGAAGCTTTCTTT; cdr3_aa: CASSSSPTEAFF
clone_size: once; cdr3_length: 15; j_call: TRBJ1-1; v_call: TRBV2; d_call: .; cdr3_nt: TGTGCCAGCAAACGATGGGAAGGGGAAAACACTGAAGCTTTCTTT; cdr3_aa: CASKRWEGENTEAFF
clone_size: .; cdr3_length: 14; j_call: TRBJ2-1; v_call: TRBV7-2; d_call: .; cdr3_nt: TGTGCCAGCAGCTTAACTAGCTATAACCCTGAGCAGTTCTTC; cdr3_aa: CASSLTSYNPEQFF
clone_size: once; cdr3_length: 12; j_call: TRBJ1-2; v_call: TRBV12-3/TRBV12-4; d_call: .; cdr3_nt: TGTGCCAGCAGTTTATTAGGGGGTGGCTACACCTTC; cdr3_aa: CASSLLGGGYTF
clone_size: .; cdr3_length: 13; j_call: TRBJ1-1; v_call: TRBV10-2; d_call: .; cdr3_nt: TGCGCCAGCAGTGAGAACGGGAACACTGAAGCTTTCTTT; cdr3_aa: CASSENGNTEAFF
clone_size: .; cdr3_length: 13; j_call: TRBJ1-1; v_call: TRBV6-2/TRBV6-3; d_call: .; cdr3_nt: TGTGCCAGCAGTTACCAGGCGGGCACTGAAGCTTTCTTT; cdr3_aa: CASSYQAGTEAFF
clone_size: .; cdr3_length: 15; j_call: TRBJ2-2; v_call: TRBV9; d_call: .; cdr3_nt: TGTGCCAGCAGCGTAGCACAGGAGAACACCGGGGAGCTGTTTTTT; cdr3_aa: CASSVAQENTGELFF
clone_size: .; cdr3_length: 18; j_call: TRBJ1-5; v_call: TRBV27; d_call: .; cdr3_nt: TGTGCCAGCAGACAAGGGGGGTTTGGGGCGAATAGCAATCAGCCCCAGCATTTT; cdr3_aa: CASRQGGFGANSNQPQHF
clone_size: .; cdr3_length: 15; j_call: TRBJ2-5; v_call: TRBV27; d_call: .; cdr3_nt: TGTGCCAGCAGTTCCCCATCTAGCGCGGAAGAGACCCAGTACTTC; cdr3_aa: CASSSPSSAEETQYF
clone_size: .; cdr3_length: 16; j_call: TRBJ2-2; v_call: TRBV18; d_call: TRBD2; cdr3_nt: TGTGCCAGCTCACCCCCTAGCGGGGGGGCCGCCGGGGAGCTGTTTTTT; cdr3_aa: CASSPPSGGAAGELFF
clone_size: .; cdr3_length: 17; j_call: TRBJ2-6; v_call: TRBV21-1; d_call: .; cdr3_nt: TGTGCCAGCAGCAAAGATGATGGTGGAACTGGGGCCAACGTCCTGACTTTC; cdr3_aa: CASSKDDGGTGANVLTF
clone_size: .; cdr3_length: 13; j_call: TRBJ1-5; v_call: TRBV6-5; d_call: .; cdr3_nt: TGTGCCAGCAAGCAGGGCACAGGGCAGCCCCAGCATTTT; cdr3_aa: CASKQGTGQPQHF